These 10 T cell receptor beta chains originate from one sample sequenced in a study of control samples from healthy donors and cancer patients. Clones were read by immunoSEQ multiplex PCR, and TCRdb kept only the in-frame ones, dropping some. The sample lists some 120,000 clones; about 90% were seen once. The material sequenced was blood. All receptors come from a man aged 60-69 years in good health.

The chain recombines TRBV12-3 or TRBV12-4 with TRBJ1-2; D is undetermined. This CDR3 has 12 residues. Deletions cut 3 bases from V and 6 bases from J, with 8 bases between. The CDR3 sequence: CASSFPTDGYTF. CDR3 nucleotides: TGTGCCAGCAGTTTCCCCACAGATGGCTACACCTTC.

This chain uses TRBV30 with TRBJ1-5; tentative D call: TRBD1 (5 bases). V lost 3 bases and J lost 1, with 10 bases in between. Germline lookup yields CDR1 GTSNPN and CDR2 SVGIG (reference sequence). This CDR3 is built from 14 residues. The CDR3 sequence: CAWSQRGSNQPQHF. CDR3 nucleotide sequence: TGTGCCTGGAGCCAACGGGGGAGCAATCAGCCCCAGCATTTT.

This chain connects TRBV5-1 to TRBJ2-1; tentatively, D is TRBD2 (5 bases). Germline V gene sequence: CDR1 SGHRS, CDR2 YFSETQ. The V gene lost 1 base and the J gene lost 4 bases, with 12 bases spanning the gap. The CDR3 contains 15 residues. As DNA, the CDR3 is TGCGCCAGCAGCTTGACCGGGGAACAATACAATGAGCAGTTCTTC. The encoded protein is CASSLTGEQYNEQFF.

This clone came up once. The rearrangement joins TRBV6-5 to TRBJ1-6; D remains unclear. The CDR3 loop spans 15 amino acids. V dropped 3 bases and J dropped 7 bases, with 13 bases sitting between them. Germline V gives CDR1 MNHEY, CDR2 SVGAGI. CDR3 sequence reads: CASSYSGRTNSPLHF. CDR3 DNA: TGTGCCAGCAGTTATAGCGGTAGGACGAATTCACCCCTCCACTTT.

Notes on this clone: Other DNA variants within this sample encode the same CDR3. This chain joins TRBV7-8 and TRBJ1-6; D ambiguous. CDR3 length equals 13 residues. The ends were cut back, 0 bases at V and 6 bases at J, with 3 bases in the middle. Germline V gene data show CDR1 as SGHVS and CDR2 as FQNEAQ. The CDR3: CASSLASNSPLHF. The CDR3 region has the DNA TGTGCCAGCAGCTTAGCGAGTAATTCACCCCTCCACTTT.

This clone came up once. The chain recombines TRBV19 with TRBJ1-1, with a possible D match to TRBD1 (6 bases). Trimming removed 6 bases from V and 2 bases from J, with 19 bases in between. The length of the CDR3 is 16 residues. Looked up from germline, CDR1 is LNHDA and CDR2 is SQIVND (reference sequence). The CDR3, as DNA: TGTGCCAGTAGCCAGTCTAAGGCACAGGGCAACACTGAAGCTTTCTTT. Translating gives CASSQSKAQGNTEAFF. The variable domain in full, completed from reference TRBV19 and TRBJ1-1, reads DGGITQSPKYLFRKEGQNVTLSCEQNLNHDAMYWYRQDPGQGLRLIYYSQIVNDFQKGDIAEGYSVSREKKESFPLTVTSAQKNPTAFYLCASSQSKAQGNTEAFFGQGTRLTVV.

The chain carries TRBV11-2 and TRBJ1-3, with D tentatively TRBD1 (5 bases). Trimming stripped 1 base from V and 4 bases from J, with 5 bases between. The germline CDR1 and CDR2 sequences are SGHAT and FQNNGV. The CDR3 consists of 13 residues. DNA of the CDR3: TGTGCCAGCAGCTTAGGGACAGGAAACACCATATATTTT. Amino acids: CASSLGTGNTIYF.

This clone is a singleton in its sample. The rearrangement uses TRBV27 and TRBJ2-7; 10 bases are a match to TRBD1. Germline V gene sequence: CDR1 MNHEY, CDR2 SMNVEV (reference sequence). V was pared by 3 bases and J by 4 bases, with 3 bases of the junction left unmatched. The CDR3 is 14 residues long. For the CDR3, the DNA is TGTGCCAGCAGTTTGAAGGACAGGGGGTACGAGCAGTACTTC. Translated, it gives CASSLKDRGYEQYF.

The genes are TRBV28 and TRBJ1-4; weak D call: TRBD1 (5 bases). Germline V CDR1 and CDR2: MDHEN, SYDVKM. This CDR3 region has 13 residues. Trimming shortened V by 6 bases and J by 3 bases, and 8 bases separated the two germline ends. In DNA form, the CDR3 reads TGTGCCAGCAGCGCGGGGGCTAATGAAAAACTGTTTTTT. Translating it yields CASSAGANEKLFF.

The chain carries TRBV18 and TRBJ1-4, with TRBD1 matching over 7 bases. This CDR3 spans 15 amino acids. Germline lookup yields CDR1 KGHSH and CDR2 LQKENI. Losses at the gene ends were 5 bases for V and 5 bases for J; bases not matched to a gene: 8. The CDR3 region has the DNA TGTGCCAGCTCAGAAACAGGGGCAGGGAATGAAAAACTGTTTTTT. Translation: CASSETGAGNEKLFF.